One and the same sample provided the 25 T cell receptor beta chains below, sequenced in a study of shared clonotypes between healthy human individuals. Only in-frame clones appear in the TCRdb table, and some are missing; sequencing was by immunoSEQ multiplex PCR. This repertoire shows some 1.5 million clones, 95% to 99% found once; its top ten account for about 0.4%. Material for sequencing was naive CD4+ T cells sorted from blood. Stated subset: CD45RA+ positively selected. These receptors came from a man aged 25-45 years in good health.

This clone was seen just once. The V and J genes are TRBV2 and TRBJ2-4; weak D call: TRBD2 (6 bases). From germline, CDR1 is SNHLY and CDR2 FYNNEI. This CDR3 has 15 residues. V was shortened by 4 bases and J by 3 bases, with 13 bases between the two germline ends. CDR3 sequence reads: CASSVGRELKNIQYF. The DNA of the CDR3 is TGTGCCAGCAGTGTGGGGCGGGAACTCAAAAACATTCAGTACTTC.

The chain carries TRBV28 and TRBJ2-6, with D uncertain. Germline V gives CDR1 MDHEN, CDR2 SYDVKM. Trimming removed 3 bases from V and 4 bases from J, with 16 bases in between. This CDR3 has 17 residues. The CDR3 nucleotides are TGTGCCAGCAGTTTTCCGAAAGATCGGACGGGGGCCAACGTCCTGACTTTC. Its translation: CASSFPKDRTGANVLTF.

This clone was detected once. This chain's CDR3 is CASSYQRAIYEQYF. In DNA, the CDR3 is TGTGCCAGCAGTTATCAGCGGGCAATCTACGAGCAGTACTTC. The chain is built from TRBV6-1 and TRBJ2-7; D may be TRBD2 (6 bases). CDR1 and CDR2 from the germline V gene are MNHNS and SASEGT. There are 14 residues in the CDR3. The V end lost 5 bases, the J end lost 3 bases, and 14 bases lay between the germline ends.

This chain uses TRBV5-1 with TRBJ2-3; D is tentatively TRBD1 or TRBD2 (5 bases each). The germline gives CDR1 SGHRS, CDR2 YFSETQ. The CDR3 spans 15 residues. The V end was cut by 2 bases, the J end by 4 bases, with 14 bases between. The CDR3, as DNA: TGCGCCAGCAGCTTTTTTACGGTGGGGGCAGATACGCAGTATTTT. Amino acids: CASSFFTVGADTQYF.

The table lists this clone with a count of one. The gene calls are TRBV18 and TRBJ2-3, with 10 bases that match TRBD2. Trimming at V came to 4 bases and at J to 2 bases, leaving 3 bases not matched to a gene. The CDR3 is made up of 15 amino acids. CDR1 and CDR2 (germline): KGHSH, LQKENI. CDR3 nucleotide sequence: TGTGCCAGCTCACAACTAGCGGGATACACAGATACGCAGTATTTT. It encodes CASSQLAGYTDTQYF.

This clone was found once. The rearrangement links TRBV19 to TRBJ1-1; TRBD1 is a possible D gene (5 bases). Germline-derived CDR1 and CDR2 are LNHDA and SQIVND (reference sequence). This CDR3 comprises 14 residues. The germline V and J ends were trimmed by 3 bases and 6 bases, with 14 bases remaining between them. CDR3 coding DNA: TGTGCCAGTAGTATCACCGGGGGGACCCCTGAAGCTTTCTTT. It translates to CASSITGGTPEAFF. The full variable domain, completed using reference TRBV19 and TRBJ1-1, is DGGITQSPKYLFRKEGQNVTLSCEQNLNHDAMYWYRQDPGQGLRLIYYSQIVNDFQKGDIAEGYSVSREKKESFPLTVTSAQKNPTAFYLCASSITGGTPEAFFGQGTRLTVV.

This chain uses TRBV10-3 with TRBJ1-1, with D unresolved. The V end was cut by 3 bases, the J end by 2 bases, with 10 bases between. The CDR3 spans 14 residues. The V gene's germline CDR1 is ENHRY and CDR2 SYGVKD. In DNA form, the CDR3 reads TGTGCCATCAGTGAAACGGTGGGAAACACTGAAGCTTTCTTT. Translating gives CAISETVGNTEAFF.

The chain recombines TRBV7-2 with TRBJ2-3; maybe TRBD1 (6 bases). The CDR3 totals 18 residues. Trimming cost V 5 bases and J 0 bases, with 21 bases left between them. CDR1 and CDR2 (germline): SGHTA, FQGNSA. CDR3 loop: CASSVLPPGTPSTDTQYF. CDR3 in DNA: TGTGCCAGCAGCGTATTGCCGCCCGGGACACCAAGCACAGATACGCAGTATTTT.

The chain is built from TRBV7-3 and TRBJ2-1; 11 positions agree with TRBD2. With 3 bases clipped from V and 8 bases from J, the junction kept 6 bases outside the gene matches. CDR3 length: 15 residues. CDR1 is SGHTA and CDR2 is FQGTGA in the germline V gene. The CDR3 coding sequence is TGTGCCAGCAGCTTTAGCGGGAGGGCCTCAGATGAGCAGTTCTTC. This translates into CASSFSGRASDEQFF.

Written as DNA, the CDR3 is TGTGCCAGCAGTGCCCGGGACAGGGACGGCTACACCTTC. This sequence encodes CASSARDRDGYTF. This chain uses TRBV2 with TRBJ1-2; 9 nucleotides match TRBD1. Per germline, CDR1 SNHLY and CDR2 FYNNEI. V trimming: 4 bases; J trimming: 8 bases; junction bases outside the gene matches: 5. The CDR3 loop spans 13 amino acids. The variable domain in full, completed from reference TRBV2 and TRBJ1-2, reads EPEVTQTPSHQVTQMGQEVILRCVPISNHLYFYWYRQILGQKVEFLVSFYNNEISEKSEIFDDQFSVERPDGSNFTLKIRSTKLEDSAMYFCASSARDRDGYTFGSGTRLTVV.

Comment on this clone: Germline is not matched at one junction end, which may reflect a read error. DNA for the CDR3: TGTGCCAGCAGCTTGGAAGTTGCTCGGGACAGGAATTTT. Its translation: CASSLEVARDRNF. The rearrangement links TRBV5-5 to TRBJ1-3; TRBD1 agrees at 8 bases. Per germline, CDR1 SGHKS and CDR2 YYEKEE (reference sequence). There are 13 residues in the CDR3. Filled out from reference TRBV5-5 and TRBJ1-3, the complete variable domain reads DAGVTQSPTHLIKTRGQQVTLRCSPISGHKSVSWYQQVLGQGPQFIFQYYEKEERGRGNFPDRFSARQFPNYSSELNVNALLLGDSALYLCASSLEVARDRNFGEGSWLTVV.

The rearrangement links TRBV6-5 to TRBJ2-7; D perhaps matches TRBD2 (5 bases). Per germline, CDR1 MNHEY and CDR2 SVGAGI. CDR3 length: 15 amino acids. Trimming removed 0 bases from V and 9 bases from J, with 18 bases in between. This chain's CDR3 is CASSYSQDSSVRQYF. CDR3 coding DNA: TGTGCCAGCAGTTACTCCCAGGACTCGTCAGTAAGGCAGTACTTC.

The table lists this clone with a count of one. The CDR3 sequence is CASSPGGGTAFSGNTIYF. Here the CDR3 DNA reads TGCGCCAGCAGCCCCGGCGGCGGGACAGCGTTCTCTGGAAACACCATATATTTT. V is TRBV5-1 and J is TRBJ1-3, with 7 positions matching TRBD1. Germline trimming cut 4 bases from V and 0 bases from J; bases unmatched to any gene: 13. This CDR3 has 18 amino acids. Germline V gives CDR1 SGHRS, CDR2 YFSETQ. Using reference TRBV5-1 and TRBJ1-3 for the parts outside the CDR3, the full variable domain is KAGVTQTPRYLIKTRGQQVTLSCSPISGHRSVSWYQQTPGQGLQFLFEYFSETQRNKGNFPGRFSGRQFSNSRSEMNVSTLELGDSALYLCASSPGGGTAFSGNTIYFGEGSWLTVV.

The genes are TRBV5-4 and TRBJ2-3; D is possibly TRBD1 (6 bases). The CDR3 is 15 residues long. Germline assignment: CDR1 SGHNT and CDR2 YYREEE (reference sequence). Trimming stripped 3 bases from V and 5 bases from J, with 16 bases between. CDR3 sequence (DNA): TGTGCCAGCAGCTCCCGGGACAACACGGGAGATACGCAGTATTTT. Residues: CASSSRDNTGDTQYF.

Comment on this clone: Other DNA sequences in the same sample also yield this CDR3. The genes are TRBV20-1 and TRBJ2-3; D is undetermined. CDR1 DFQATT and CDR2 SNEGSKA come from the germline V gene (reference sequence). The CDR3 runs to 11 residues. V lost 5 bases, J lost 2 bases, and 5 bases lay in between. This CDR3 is CSARLTDTQYF. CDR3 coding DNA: TGCAGTGCTCGTCTCACAGATACGCAGTATTTT.

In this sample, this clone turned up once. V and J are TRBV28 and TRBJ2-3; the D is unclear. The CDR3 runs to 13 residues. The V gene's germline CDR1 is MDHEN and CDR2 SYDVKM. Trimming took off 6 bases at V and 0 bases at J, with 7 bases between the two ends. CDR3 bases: TGTGCCAGCAGAGAGGACAGCACAGATACGCAGTATTTT. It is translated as CASREDSTDTQYF.

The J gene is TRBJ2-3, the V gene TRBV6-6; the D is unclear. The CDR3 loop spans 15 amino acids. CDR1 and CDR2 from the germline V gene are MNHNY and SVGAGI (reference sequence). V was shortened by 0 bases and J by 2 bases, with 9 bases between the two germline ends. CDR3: CASSYSGSFTDTQYF. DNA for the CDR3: TGTGCCAGCAGTTACTCGGGTTCCTTCACAGATACGCAGTATTTT.

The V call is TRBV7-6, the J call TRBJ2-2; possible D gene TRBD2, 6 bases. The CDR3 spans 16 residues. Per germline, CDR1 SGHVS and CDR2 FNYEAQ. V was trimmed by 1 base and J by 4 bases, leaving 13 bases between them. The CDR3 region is CASSLEGGMITGELFF. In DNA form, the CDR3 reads TGTGCCAGCAGCTTAGAGGGCGGGATGATCACCGGGGAGCTGTTTTTT.

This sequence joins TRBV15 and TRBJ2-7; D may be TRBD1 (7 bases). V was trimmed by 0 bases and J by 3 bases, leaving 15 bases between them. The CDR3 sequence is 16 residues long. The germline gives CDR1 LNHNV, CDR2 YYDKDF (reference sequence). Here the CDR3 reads CATSRDRGTVVYEQYF. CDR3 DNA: TGTGCCACCAGCAGAGATCGGGGGACAGTGGTCTACGAGCAGTACTTC.

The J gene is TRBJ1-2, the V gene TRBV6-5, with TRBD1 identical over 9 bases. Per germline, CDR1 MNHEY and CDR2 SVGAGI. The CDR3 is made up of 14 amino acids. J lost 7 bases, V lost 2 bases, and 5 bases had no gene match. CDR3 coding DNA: TGTGCCAGCAGTTACGAAACAGGGGGCGTTGGCTACACCTTC. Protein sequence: CASSYETGGVGYTF.

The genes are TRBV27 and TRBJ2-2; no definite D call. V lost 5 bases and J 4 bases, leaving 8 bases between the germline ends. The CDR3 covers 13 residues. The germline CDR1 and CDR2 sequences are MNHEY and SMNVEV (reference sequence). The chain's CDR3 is CASSTQSTGELFF. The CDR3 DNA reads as TGTGCCAGCAGTACCCAGAGCACCGGGGAGCTGTTTTTT.

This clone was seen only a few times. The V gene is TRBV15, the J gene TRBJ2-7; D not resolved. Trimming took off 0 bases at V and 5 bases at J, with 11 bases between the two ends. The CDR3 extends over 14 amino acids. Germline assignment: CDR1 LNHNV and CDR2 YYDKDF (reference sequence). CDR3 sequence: CATSRDLGMNEQYF. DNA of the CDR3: TGTGCCACCAGCAGAGATCTCGGCATGAACGAGCAGTACTTC.

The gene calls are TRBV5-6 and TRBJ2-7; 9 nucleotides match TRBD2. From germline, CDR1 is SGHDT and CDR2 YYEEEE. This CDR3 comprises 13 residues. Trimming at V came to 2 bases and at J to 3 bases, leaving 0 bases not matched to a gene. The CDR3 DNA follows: TGTGCCAGCAGCTTTAGCGGGAGCTACGAGCAGTACTTC. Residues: CASSFSGSYEQYF.

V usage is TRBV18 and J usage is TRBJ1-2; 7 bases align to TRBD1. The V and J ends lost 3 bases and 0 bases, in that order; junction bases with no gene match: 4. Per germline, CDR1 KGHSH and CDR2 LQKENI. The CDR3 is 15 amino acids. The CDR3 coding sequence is TGTGCCAGCTCACCGAAGGACAGGACTAACTATGGCTACACCTTC. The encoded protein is CASSPKDRTNYGYTF.

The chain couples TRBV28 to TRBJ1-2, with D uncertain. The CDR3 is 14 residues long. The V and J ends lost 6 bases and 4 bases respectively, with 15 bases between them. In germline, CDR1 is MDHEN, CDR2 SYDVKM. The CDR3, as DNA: TGTGCCAGCAGCTCCCTCCCGGGCAGCTATGGCTACACCTTC. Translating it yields CASSSLPGSYGYTF.